This is a list of T cell receptor beta chains from one sample in a study of spatial heterogeneity in lung cancer. TCRdb passed the 5' RACE reads through MiXCR, listing each CDR3 protein once. The sample lists approximately 81,000 distinct CDR3 sequences; around 13% were seen once. This specimen consisted of PBMCs, obtained at surgery. These receptors were collected from a male donor with early-stage non-small cell lung cancer. The CDR3 runs from the conserved cysteine through the conserved F or W. The D gene is left open where the match is weak. Clone size is shown for a subset of rows, as once, few, many or a class of expanded clone.

d_call j_call v_call clone_size cdr3_length cdr3_aa cdr3_nt
NA TRBJ1-1 TRBV29-1 many 11 CSVPLGSEAFF TGCAGCGTCCCCTTGGGTTCTGAAGCTTTCTTT
TRBD2 TRBJ2-1 TRBV20-1 NA 14 CSASPGLAGNEQFF TGCAGTGCTTCCCCAGGACTAGCGGGGAATGAGCAGTTCTTC
NA TRBJ1-1 TRBV12-3/TRBV12-4 NA 13 CASSFRGNTEAFF TGTGCCAGCAGTTTCCGGGGAAACACTGAAGCTTTCTTT
NA TRBJ2-7 TRBV6-5 few 14 CASRTVDRSYEQYF TGTGCCAGCAGGACGGTTGACAGGTCCTACGAGCAGTACTTC
TRBD1 TRBJ1-1 TRBV14 few 17 CASSQDRGRLANTEAFF TGTGCCAGCAGCCAAGACAGGGGGCGATTGGCGAACACTGAAGCTTTCTTT
TRBD1 TRBJ1-1 TRBV27 few 13 CASLYRGITEAFF TGTGCCAGCTTATACAGGGGGATCACTGAAGCTTTCTTT
TRBD2 TRBJ2-1 TRBV29-1 few 17 CSVDRMGLLAGYNEQFF TGCAGCGTTGACCGAATGGGATTACTAGCGGGATACAATGAGCAGTTCTTC
NA TRBJ2-1 TRBV2 NA 15 CASSDPSANSNAQFF TGTGCCAGCAGTGACCCTAGCGCGAACAGCAATGCGCAGTTCTTC
NA TRBJ1-1 TRBV6-5 many 14 CASSYSTAGLEAFF TGTGCCAGCAGTTACTCTACCGCCGGGCTTGAAGCTTTCTTT
NA TRBJ2-5 TRBV7-9 few 13 CASSLGNEETQYF TGTGCCAGCAGTTTGGGGAACGAAGAGACCCAGTACTTC
TRBD2 TRBJ2-1 TRBV20-1 many 14 CSARPGLADDEQFF TGCAGTGCTAGACCTGGACTAGCGGACGATGAGCAGTTCTTC
NA TRBJ2-3 TRBV7-3 few 14 CASKKVSSTDTQYF TGTGCCAGCAAAAAGGTTTCTAGCACAGATACGCAGTATTTT
NA TRBJ1-2 TRBV7-8 many 14 CASSSRRGEDGYTF TGTGCCAGCAGCTCACGACGGGGGGAGGATGGCTACACCTTC
NA TRBJ2-2 TRBV3-1 few 16 CASSQPGTLNTGELFF TGTGCCAGCAGCCAACCCGGGACGTTGAACACCGGGGAGCTGTTTTTT
TRBD2 TRBJ2-3 TRBV4-2 NA 17 CASSQVSSGGTTDTQYF TGTGCCAGCAGCCAAGTGTCCAGCGGGGGAACCACAGATACGCAGTATTTT
NA TRBJ2-1 TRBV12-3/TRBV12-4 once 14 CASSRDTGQNEKFF TGTGCCAGCAGCCGGGACACGGGCCAAAATGAGAAGTTCTTC
TRBD1 TRBJ1-2 TRBV5-1 NA 15 CASSPEGARSYGYTF TGCGCCAGCAGCCCAGAGGGGGCTCGATCCTATGGCTACACCTTC
TRBD2 TRBJ2-1 TRBV20-1 many 17 CSALLLAGGGVWNEQFF TGCAGTGCTCTCCTATTAGCGGGAGGAGGGGTATGGAATGAGCAGTTCTTC
NA TRBJ2-5 TRBV29-1 few 16 CSVAYVPMGARETQYF TGCAGCGTTGCTTATGTCCCAATGGGAGCCCGAGAGACCCAGTACTTC
NA TRBJ2-2 TRBV4-2 once 15 CASSQAYSGAGELFF TGTGCCAGCAGCCAAGCCTATTCTGGGGCCGGGGAGCTGTTTTTT
TRBD2 TRBJ2-1 TRBV20-1 NA 16 CSARLIGGSYVNEQFF TGCAGTGCTCGCTTAATTGGCGGGAGCTATGTCAATGAGCAGTTCTTC
TRBD2 TRBJ2-5 TRBV7-8 NA 16 CASSLVQAGGGETQYF TGTGCCAGCAGCTTAGTGCAAGCGGGAGGGGGAGAGACCCAGTACTTC
NA TRBJ2-7 TRBV30 NA 15 CAWTFSGVSSYEQYF TGTGCCTGGACCTTTTCGGGCGTGAGCTCCTACGAGCAGTACTTC
NA TRBJ2-5 TRBV7-2 NA 14 CASSFTANKETQYF TGTGCCAGCAGCTTTACGGCCAACAAAGAGACCCAGTACTTC
NA TRBJ1-1 TRBV4-1 few 15 CASSQESTLNTEAFF TGCGCCAGCAGCCAAGAGTCTACGCTGAACACTGAAGCTTTCTTT
NA TRBJ1-1 TRBV3-1 many 12 CASRRGITEAFF TGTGCCAGCAGGAGAGGTATCACTGAAGCTTTCTTT
NA TRBJ1-3 TRBV29-1 NA 14 CSVGQGNSGNTIYF TGCAGCGTTGGGCAAGGGAACTCTGGAAACACCATATATTTT
TRBD2 TRBJ2-3 TRBV15 many 16 CATSRELAGGPDTQYF TGTGCCACCAGCAGAGAACTAGCGGGAGGTCCAGATACGCAGTATTTT
TRBD2 TRBJ2-1 TRBV4-1 few 16 CASSRGLAGGRNEQFF TGCGCCAGCAGCCGGGGTCTAGCGGGGGGGCGGAATGAGCAGTTCTTC
TRBD1 TRBJ2-7 TRBV5-1 NA 16 CASSQSTGTALYEQYF TGCGCCAGCAGCCAGTCCACCGGGACAGCGCTCTACGAGCAGTACTTC
NA TRBJ2-3 TRBV29-1 NA 13 CSVGPGRTDTQYF TGCAGCGTTGGTCCCGGGAGAACAGATACGCAGTATTTT
NA TRBJ2-1 TRBV7-2 few 19 CASSLAFYKLAYLGNEQFF TGTGCCAGCAGCTTAGCATTTTATAAGCTAGCGTATTTGGGGAATGAGCAGTTCTTC
TRBD2 TRBJ2-1 TRBV20-1 NA 17 CSARDFLAGEIYNEQFF TGCAGTGCTAGAGATTTCCTAGCGGGAGAGATCTACAATGAGCAGTTCTTC
NA TRBJ2-1 TRBV29-1 NA 11 CSGQGGNEQFF TGCAGCGGGCAGGGCGGGAATGAGCAGTTCTTC
NA TRBJ1-1 TRBV29-1 few 14 CSVDMGTEDGEAFF TGCAGCGTTGACATGGGGACCGAAGACGGTGAAGCTTTCTTT
NA TRBJ2-3 TRBV2 NA 13 CAAIPGSQDTQYF TGTGCCGCTATCCCGGGGTCACAAGATACGCAGTATTTT
NA TRBJ2-7 TRBV27 NA 13 CPKYRASSYEQYF TGTCCAAAGTACCGGGCTAGCTCCTACGAGCAGTACTTC
NA TRBJ2-3 TRBV10-1 few 16 CASSDRATEATDTQYF TGCGCCAGCAGTGACAGGGCCACGGAAGCCACAGATACGCAGTATTTT
NA TRBJ1-1 TRBV27 NA 15 CASSSLRGGRNEAFF TGTGCCAGCAGTTCCCTCAGGGGAGGTCGGAATGAAGCTTTCTTT
TRBD1 TRBJ1-6 TRBV29-1 few 16 CSVAGQGVLGNSPLHF TGCAGCGTTGCGGGACAGGGGGTATTAGGGAATTCACCCCTCCACTTT
NA TRBJ2-2 TRBV24-1 few 15 CATSEASGNTGELFF TGTGCCACCAGTGAGGCGTCAGGGAACACCGGGGAGCTGTTTTTT
TRBD1 TRBJ2-5 TRBV5-8 NA 15 CASSEQGRVRLTQYF TGTGCCAGCAGCGAACAGGGGCGGGTGAGGTTGACCCAGTACTTC
TRBD2 TRBJ2-3 TRBV3-1 NA 16 CASSRGLAGSTDTQYF TGTGCCAGCAGCCGAGGACTAGCGGGGAGCACAGATACGCAGTATTTT
TRBD2 TRBJ2-3 TRBV9 NA 17 CASSFPLAGVGADTQYF TGTGCCAGCAGCTTCCCACTAGCGGGGGTAGGGGCAGATACGCAGTATTTT